This T cell receptor (beta chain) was sequenced in a study of cytomegalovirus exposure and HLA in healthy donors. Study findings and constraints: Beyond CMV serostatus, there was no information to go on about immune exposure. Later work found that TCR association rates differed between HLA loci; DRB1 had the most and HLA-C the fewest.

Concerning this clone: The antigen is unknown.

After removal of 5 bases from V and 6 bases from J, the junction contained 8 bases not matched to a gene. CDR1 is MNHEY and CDR2 is SVGAGI in the germline V gene. This CDR3 has 15 amino acids. Primers for the PCR totalled 60 Vbeta and 13 Jbeta. Assay used: immunoSEQ multiplex PCR; TCRdb lists only in-frame clones, some missing. The sample consists of over 120,000 clones, approximately 80% of them appearing once. V is TRBV6-5 and J is TRBJ2-2; 8 bases fit TRBD1. This receptor was obtained from a female donor in good health and CMV-seronegative. Input material: PBMCs. The CDR3 DNA follows: TGTGCCAGCAGTCTCCGACAGGGGCGGGCCGGGGAGCTGTTTTTT. Protein sequence: CASSLRQGRAGELFF.